This T cell receptor (beta chain) was recorded in a study of T-cell reconstitution after alpha-beta-depleted transplantation in children. Broader study findings: Hyperexpanded clones declined; after one year, newly produced T cells mostly supplied diversity.

Unique molecular identifiers were incorporated when the TCRbeta library was constructed. TCRdb itself ran the PCR reads through MiXCR, one entry per CDR3 protein. The sample includes 440,000 or so distinct CDR3 sequences, 43% of them seen just once. The V gene's germline CDR1 is MNHEY and CDR2 SMNVEV (reference sequence). CDR3 length: 17 residues. The ends lost 1 base at V and 6 bases at J; junction bases unmatched: 12. This clonotype showed up many times. Its antigen is as yet unknown. This clonotype was sampled from a girl aged 2 to 9 with aplastic anemia, due to receive a stem cell transplant. The starting material was PBMCs, obtained before TCRalphabeta/CD19-depleted stem cell transplant. The rearrangement links TRBV27 to TRBJ2-1; TRBD1 matches at 7 bases. The CDR3 nucleotides read TGTGCCAGCAGTTTATTGCCCGACAGGGATTGGGGCAATGAGCAGTTCTTC. Translating gives CASSLLPDRDWGNEQFF.